This TCR beta chain was found in a study of T cells in Graves' hyperthyroidism and ophthalmopathy. Study conclusions and caveats: The blood repertoire included most of the expanded thyroid clonotypes above 0.001.

Trimming took 2 bases from V and 0 from J, leaving 8 bases between them. The CDR3 is 15 amino acids. Germline V gene sequence: CDR1 LNHDA, CDR2 SQIVND (reference sequence). Comments on this clonotype: Antigen specificity is unknown.

Researchers took RNA transcripts and amplified the TCR beta CDR3 regions from them. The HTBI primer set served for first-round RT-PCR of the TCR CDR3. Each CDR3 protein is one row after TCRdb ran MiXCR on the multiplex PCR reads. The top ten hold approximately 6.8% of the sample, which has hundreds of thousands of distinct CDR3 sequences, 45% seen once. The V call is TRBV19, the J call TRBJ1-3; D gene uncertain. The TCR was taken from an adult man with Graves' disease, either hyperthyroidism or ophthalmopathy (not recorded which). The sequencing input was peripheral blood or thyroid tissue (not recorded which). The CDR3 here is CASSISTTSGNTIYF. DNA of the CDR3: TGTGCCAGTAGTATATCAACGACCTCTGGAAACACCATATATTTT.